Presented here are 18 T cell receptor beta chains from one specimen sequenced in a study of identical twins. From the 5' RACE reads, TCRdb called clonotypes with MiXCR, one entry per CDR3 protein. The sample has a few hundred thousand distinct CDR3 sequences; about 8.5% are singletons. These sequences were also reported in another study, on yellow fever vaccine responses in identical twins.

The sequenced sample was CD8+ T cells sorted from blood. The receptors stem from a woman in her late teens or twenties in good health.

In this sample, this clonotype turned up a few times. The chain recombines TRBV11-2 with TRBJ2-7, with D maybe TRBD2 (5 bases). V was shortened by 3 bases and J by 2 bases, with 11 bases between the two germline ends. CDR3 size: 14 residues. Germline lookup yields CDR1 SGHAT and CDR2 FQNNGV. CDR3 residues: CASSLEDRPYEQYF. CDR3 nucleotides: TGTGCCAGCAGCTTGGAGGATCGTCCCTACGAGCAGTACTTC.

This clonotype was detected only a few times. The V gene is TRBV6-2 or TRBV6-3, the J gene TRBJ1-5; D uncertain. This CDR3 is 15 amino acids long. The V end was cut by 2 bases, the J end by 2 bases, with 10 bases between. Germline V gene data show CDR1 as MNHEY and CDR2 as SVGEGT. The CDR3 loop reads CASSYSGLGNQPQHF. The CDR3 bases are TGTGCCAGCAGTTACAGTGGATTAGGCAATCAGCCCCAGCATTTT.

The table lists this clonotype with a few counts. The rearrangement links TRBV20-1 to TRBJ2-1; D is perhaps TRBD1 (5 bases). The V and J ends lost 3 bases and 0 bases respectively, with 15 bases between them. This CDR3 has 16 amino acids. The germline CDR1 and CDR2 sequences are DFQATT and SNEGSKA (reference sequence). Written as DNA, the CDR3 is TGCAGTGCTAGCCCGCGGCACGACAGCTCCTACAATGAGCAGTTCTTC. This translates into CSASPRHDSSYNEQFF.

This clonotype has just a few counts. The V call is TRBV28, the J call TRBJ2-3, with 7 bases aligning to TRBD1. The CDR3 contains 14 residues. The germline V gene has CDR1 MDHEN and CDR2 SYDVKM. The J segment lost 4 bases and the V segment lost 7 bases, leaving 8 bases of the junction unmatched. DNA of the CDR3: TGTGCCAGCACCCCGACAGGGAGATCAGATACGCAGTATTTT. Translation: CASTPTGRSDTQYF.

This clonotype has at least ten counts. The chain recombines TRBV27 with TRBJ2-1; D is undetermined. CDR1 is MNHEY, CDR2 SMNVEV, per germline (reference sequence). This CDR3 is built from 12 residues. The V gene lost 6 bases and the J gene lost 7 bases, with 10 bases spanning the gap. Here the CDR3 DNA reads TGTGCCAGCAGGTCAAGCCTGAATGAGCAGTTCTTC. Its protein product is CASRSSLNEQFF.

This clonotype was observed a few times. The chain employs TRBV11-1 and TRBJ2-2, with 7 bases aligning to TRBD2. The CDR3 totals 19 residues. The V gene's germline CDR1 is SGHAT and CDR2 FQDESV (reference sequence). Trimming removed 3 bases from V and 3 bases from J; junction bases left unmatched: 16. DNA for the CDR3: TGTGCCAGCAGCTTCCCGACCCTAGCGGACCTCCCCCACACCGGGGAGCTGTTTTTT. It codes for CASSFPTLADLPHTGELFF. Looking up the rest from reference TRBV11-1 and TRBJ2-2 gives the full variable domain: EAEVAQSPRYKITEKSQAVAFWCDPISGHATLYWYRQILGQGPELLVQFQDESVVDDSQLPKDRFSAERLKGVDSTLKIQPAELGDSAMYLCASSFPTLADLPHTGELFFGEGSRLTVL.

This clonotype appeared a few times. The chain carries TRBV7-9 and TRBJ2-7; D is ambiguous. Deletions cut 5 bases from V and 5 bases from J, with 19 bases between. The CDR3 spans 15 residues. Germline V lookup: CDR1 SEHNR, CDR2 FQNEAQ (reference sequence). The CDR3 loop is CASSPSSTPWDEQYF. The CDR3 DNA follows: TGTGCCAGCAGCCCTTCTTCGACGCCTTGGGACGAGCAGTACTTC.

This clonotype was counted a few times. This chain links TRBV5-6 with TRBJ2-1; 8 nucleotides line up with TRBD2. Trimming removed 4 bases from V and 0 bases from J; junction bases left unmatched: 6. This CDR3 comprises 16 residues. Germline-derived CDR1 and CDR2 are SGHDT and YYEEEE. The CDR3 coding sequence is TGTGCCAGCAGCGTATCAAGCGGGAGCTCCTACAATGAGCAGTTCTTC. This codes for CASSVSSGSSYNEQFF.

This clonotype was seen ten or more times. This chain connects TRBV20-1 to TRBJ2-7, with D possibly matching TRBD2 (6 bases). V dropped 6 bases and J dropped 1 base, with 10 bases sitting between them. This CDR3 is built from 12 residues. The germline V gene encodes CDR1 DFQATT and CDR2 SNEGSKA (reference sequence). The CDR3 DNA reads as TGCAGTGCCGAACTAGCTTCCTACGAGCAGTACTTC. Residues: CSAELASYEQYF.

The table lists this clonotype with a few counts. This chain links TRBV20-1 with TRBJ2-1; D uncertain. The V and J ends lost 0 bases and 0 bases respectively, with 9 bases between them. Germline V gene data show CDR1 as DFQATT and CDR2 as SNEGSKA (reference sequence). The CDR3 consists of 15 residues. The CDR3 region is CSARDRRSSYNEQFF. The CDR3 DNA follows: TGCAGTGCTAGAGATCGGCGGAGCTCCTACAATGAGCAGTTCTTC.

This chain connects TRBV7-3 to TRBJ2-3; D is tentatively TRBD1 or TRBD2 (5 bases each). This CDR3 is built from 17 residues. V was shortened by 5 bases and J by 0 bases, with 18 bases between the two germline ends. Looked up from germline, CDR1 is SGHTA and CDR2 is FQGTGA. CDR3 DNA sequence: TGTGCCAGCAGCAACCATCGGGACGGTACTAGCACAGATACGCAGTATTTT. Translating gives CASSNHRDGTSTDTQYF.

This clonotype was found many times. The V call is TRBV7-6, the J call TRBJ2-7; D gene uncertain. The CDR3 has 14 amino acids. Germline V gene data show CDR1 as SGHVS and CDR2 as FNYEAQ. The V end lost 0 bases, the J end lost 5 bases, and 11 bases lay between the germline ends. The CDR3 region is CASSLAAGMDEQYF. Written as DNA, the CDR3 is TGTGCCAGCAGCTTAGCGGCAGGAATGGACGAGCAGTACTTC.

A few counts support this clonotype. The chain joins TRBV5-1 to TRBJ2-3; 8 positions match TRBD1. Germline V gene sequence: CDR1 SGHRS, CDR2 YFSETQ. V shed 2 bases, J shed 5 bases, and the junction held 7 bases outside the gene matches. The CDR3 totals 15 residues. The CDR3, as DNA: TGCGCCAGCAGCTTAATTATGGACAGGGAAGATACGCAGTATTTT. It translates to CASSLIMDREDTQYF.

This clonotype was found a few times. The chain combines TRBV29-1 with TRBJ1-1, with D maybe TRBD1 (5 bases). CDR1 is SQVTM, CDR2 ANQGSEA, per germline. CDR3 length: 12 amino acids. V lost 5 bases, J lost 5 bases, and 12 bases lay in between. The CDR3 loop is CSVTGTGTEAFF. The CDR3 nucleotides are TGCAGCGTTACAGGTACGGGGACTGAAGCTTTCTTT.

The rearrangement uses TRBV27 and TRBJ2-5; 13 nucleotides match TRBD2. V was pared by 6 bases and J by 0 bases, with 10 bases of the junction left unmatched. Germline CDR1 MNHEY, CDR2 SMNVEV (reference sequence). The CDR3 contains 18 residues. CDR3 DNA sequence: TGTGCCAGCAGCCCAGGACTAGCGGGGGCCTTGTACCAAGAGACCCAGTACTTC. As protein: CASSPGLAGALYQETQYF.

This clonotype was seen repeatedly, ten times or more. This chain joins TRBV10-3 and TRBJ2-5; possible D gene TRBD2, 5 bases. The V gene lost 3 bases and the J gene lost 3 bases, with 20 bases spanning the gap. The CDR3 runs 17 residues. Germline V lookup: CDR1 ENHRY, CDR2 SYGVKD. The CDR3 nucleotides are TGTGCCATCAGTGACGGTAGCGTAAGCCCGCCTGAAGAGACCCAGTACTTC. It specifies CAISDGSVSPPEETQYF.

The chain uses TRBV27 and TRBJ2-1, with 9 bases that match TRBD2. J gave up 6 bases and V 7 bases, and 10 bases lay outside the gene matches. The CDR3 is 15 residues long. The germline V gene has CDR1 MNHEY and CDR2 SMNVEV (reference sequence). The CDR3 loop is CASTVAGEAFNEQFF. The DNA of the CDR3 is TGTGCCAGCACAGTAGCGGGAGAGGCTTTCAATGAGCAGTTCTTC.

In this sample, this clonotype turned up a few times. The genes are TRBV7-9 and TRBJ2-7; weak D call: TRBD2 (5 bases). CDR1 and CDR2 from the germline V gene are SEHNR and FQNEAQ (reference sequence). The V gene lost 1 base and the J gene lost 4 bases, with 14 bases spanning the gap. This CDR3 has 15 residues. As DNA, the CDR3 is TGTGCCAGCAGCTTAGTCGGGATGACAACGTACGAGCAGTACTTC. Its protein product is CASSLVGMTTYEQYF.